This entry features one TCR beta chain sequence. This CDR3 is built from 12 residues. Trimming took 7 bases from V and 3 from J; bases not matched to a gene: 2. Germline V lookup: CDR1 ENHRY, CDR2 SYGVKD. This sample was included in a study of blood T cell repertoires in COVID-19. Turning to the study itself: The United States, Italy and Spain supplied acute and convalescent COVID-19 samples. In each case, the material was cDNA or gDNA derived from T cells, B-cell-depleted T cells, or PBMCs.

TCRdb's copy holds only in-frame clones and misses some; the assay was immunoSEQ multiplex PCR. This sample carries about 120,000 clones, 81% of them seen once, and the ten largest clones take more than 9%. The chain recombines TRBV10-3 with TRBJ1-2; 7 bases match TRBD1. This receptor was identified in a human donor in a cohort sampled during active COVID-19. The sequenced sample consisted of peripheral blood. The CDR3 DNA is TGTGCCATCAAGGGGACAGACTATGGCTACACCTTC. It codes for CAIKGTDYGYTF.